This T cell receptor (beta chain) was found in a study of blood T cell repertoires in COVID-19. Background on the study: T cells, B-cell-depleted T cells, or PBMCs supplied cDNA or gDNA.

CDR1 PRHDT and CDR2 FYEKMQ come from the germline V gene (reference sequence). CDR3 length: 14 amino acids. V gave up 5 bases and J gave up 5 bases, with 12 bases separating them. Original processing methods: Counts of nucleated cells, estimated from reference gene primer amplification, were obtained. Produced via immunoSEQ multiplex PCR; TCRdb's table is partial and in-frame only. V and J calls plus clone size are reproduced from that table; the DNA served to infer D and trimming. The table lists some 460,000 clones, nearly 90% of them singletons. V gene TRBV13 combines with J gene TRBJ2-2, with D perhaps TRBD1 (6 bases). The material sequenced was PBMCs or T cells enriched from blood (not recorded which). The sequence came from a woman younger than 35 with acute COVID-19. The CDR3 here is CASSVNRDTGELFF. DNA for the CDR3: TGTGCCAGCAGCGTCAACAGGGATACCGGGGAGCTGTTTTTT.